This T cell receptor beta chain was identified in a study of CD4 T cells in relation to SARS-CoV-2 and coronaviruses (TCRdb year 2021). Study-level background: In the ViraFEST assay, PBMCs were grown with antigen for around ten days, and TCR beta CDR3s were then sequenced to identify antigen-specific clonal expansions. An HIV-1 Nef peptide pool or a no-peptide culture served as the negative reference condition. Shared crossreactive spike epitopes were mapped to their HLA restriction using patient-derived lymphoblastoid cell lines. At the level of individual TCR clonotypes, the study evaluated whether memory CD4+ T cells crossreact between the spike proteins of SARS-CoV-2 and those of common cold coronaviruses. The Adaptive Biotechnologies TCR-sequencing kit was used to sequence samples from a few pre-COVID donors and the naive versus memory experiments, while other data came from Illumina-based sequencing. A different, Illumina-based TCR-beta assay was used to sequence expansion assays from other donors in the study. Study-level results and caveats: Small numbers of patients and of tested TCRs limited the study. Because the crossreactivity analysis focused on spike protein, crossreactivity against other viral proteins was not assessed. In about 61% of donors, memory CD4+ clonotypes turned up that crossrecognized SARS-CoV-2 and at least one common cold coronavirus spike. Because no donor provided both pre-pandemic and post-infection samples, tracing the source of pre-existing responses was limited. Compared with monoreactive clones, crossreactive clones had significantly weaker SARS-CoV-2-driven expansion, a result consistent with antigenic imprinting.

About this clone: This clone's antigen is unknown. Per-nucleotide qualities are absent, and no much larger clonotype sits a single base away.

From cysteine to phenylalanine, the CDR3 is 19 amino acids long. Only the CDR3 portion is preserved as DNA: 57 bases, with reading frame beginning at the first base. Libraries came from the immunoSEQ multiplex PCR assay. From the authors' description of their analysis: During preprocessing, nonproductive sequences were discarded, as were any CDR3s that did not begin with C, did not end with F or W, or were shorter than 7 amino acids. The MANAFEST web app identified antigen-specific clonotypes based on expansion compared with the reference and other culture wells. A clone was considered positive if significant expansion relative to the reference culture was observed in 2 of 3 replicate wells at an FDR below 0.05. A further requirement for positive clones was significant expansion compared with all other tandem wells, along with an odds ratio above 5. After three terminal residues were trimmed from each end, CDR3 homology was quantified as pairwise Levenshtein distance using the stringdist R package. Here the immuneACCESS table is served through TCRdb, limited to in-frame sequences with V and J called. Missing clones are a known gap in these copies; in checked studies unresolved V genes cover under half, and the rest lacks a known reason. That table furnishes V, J and clone size, whereas the DNA furnished D and trimming. Counted in this sample were tens of thousands of clones; 73% of them appeared once. The top ten constitute roughly 18% of the sample.

CD4+ T cells from unexposed donors were collected before the COVID-19 pandemic (2011-2018). After less than 13 days of culture, CD4+ T cells were isolated with the EasySep CD4+ T cell isolation kit. As far as cell numbers permitted, CD4+ T cells from unexposed donors were tested for reactivity against SARS-CoV-2 S and N as well as four spike pools from common cold coronaviruses. Each well received over 1.5 million PBMCs, cultured in IMDM supplemented with roughly 5.1% human AB serum and about 10 IU/ml IL-2. Half of the culture medium was replaced with fresh IL-2-containing medium on days 3 and 7. Triplicate replicate wells were generally used for each peptide culture condition. The leukapheresis product used for the unexposed donors was purchased from a commercial source. PBMCs were isolated from leukapheresis product or whole blood by Ficoll-Paque PLUS gradient centrifugation. The PBMCs went either fresh into the expansion assay or into cryopreservation at -140 degrees C. The QIAamp Micro DNA Kit was used to extract genomic DNA from the CD4+ T cells.

The sequencing sample was made of CD4+ T cells from PBMCs, cultured in vitro. This TCR derives from a human donor in good health. The V and J segments used are TRBV12-2 and TRBJ2-7; the table's D call, TRBD2, was not checked against the DNA. TRBV12-2 is tagged as a pseudogene. The CDR3 here reads CASRPTDASGRPFSYEQYF. The nucleotide sequence is given as TGTGCAAGTCGCCCCACAGACGCTAGCGGGAGGCCATTCTCCTACGAGCAGTACTTC.